This T cell receptor beta chain comes out of a study of post-analysis software for immune sequencing data. From germline, CDR1 is MNHEY and CDR2 SVGAGI. The CDR3 contains 14 residues. Trimming cost V 2 bases and J 5 bases, with 10 bases left between them. This clonotype has a handful of counts. Its antigen is as yet unknown. The library was made from cDNA and included unique molecular identifiers. MiXCR was run by TCRdb on the PCR reads, yielding one entry per CDR3 protein. The table shows roughly 600,000 distinct CDR3 sequences, with 44% occurring only once. Notes on the study in general: Controls had lower frequencies than patients of five or six TRBV segments, which included TRBV5-6, TRBV5-1 and TRBV20-1. Normalized Chao1 diversity was significantly lower in multiple sclerosis patients than in controls.

The chain links TRBV6-5 to TRBJ1-5, with D possibly TRBD1 on 5 matching bases. The sequenced sample consisted of blood. The clonotype originates from a girl aged 10 to 17 with multiple sclerosis. For the CDR3, the DNA is TGTGCCAGCAGTTACACGAGGGGTGATCAGCCCCAGCATTTT. Protein: CASSYTRGDQPQHF.